This TCR beta chain was sequenced during a study of T cell responses to AZD1222 COVID-19 vaccine (dated by TCRdb to the early 2020s). With respect to the entire study: AZD1222 recipients given second doses at about 4 weeks or at about 12 weeks were pooled, since spike-specific TCR depth and breadth were not found to differ between the two schedules. A total of 230 to 250 trial participants underwent TCR sequencing, of whom about 200 had received two doses of AZD1222 and some 26 had received two doses of the MenACWY control vaccine. Trial participants were enrolled by age into 18-55, 56-69 and 70-plus year subgroups, with around 150, 28 and 57 TCR-sequenced participants respectively.

This clone was detected ten times or more. The antigen this receptor binds is unknown. Base qualities are not provided; no much larger clone lies one nucleotide away. The CDR3 regions of human TCRbeta chains were analyzed by immunosequencing. From the authors' description of their analysis: TCRs in the repertoires were matched against a reference library of SARS-CoV-2-specific TCRs that had been generated with the MIRA antigen-specificity platform. Breadth was defined as the fraction of unique TCRs that were SARS-CoV-2-associated, and depth was defined as the fraction of total T cells that were SARS-CoV-2-associated. Using the MIRA data, every spike-specific TCR was mapped to the spike region that the TCR reacted to and assigned to either a CD4 or a CD8 class. Log10-transformed breadth and depth values were compared by one-way ANOVA with Sidak's multiple comparisons tests. TCRdb holds this immuneACCESS table with in-frame rearrangements only. Some clones are missing; in checked studies, unresolved V genes explain under half, and the rest has no known cause. V, J and clone size were drawn from that table, and D and trimming were deduced from the DNA. The sample profile shows around 120,000 clones; less than 95% of them were found once. 7.2% of the sample goes to the ten largest clones.

The CDR3 numbers 15 residues from cysteine through phenylalanine. Only the CDR3 region is kept as DNA, spanning 45 bases read in frame from base 1. Cut back by 3 bases and 5 bases, the V and J ends lie 17 bases apart. CDR1 SGHRS and CDR2 YFSETQ are derived from the germline V gene. In light of the paper, this sample's time point label describes: baseline before first vaccination. The vaccinee samples were drawn from two UK trials, COV001 and COV002, one of which was a single-blind randomized controlled phase 2/3 trial testing AZD1222 (ChAdOx1 nCoV-19) in healthy adults. For TCRbeta chain sequencing, PBMC samples from trial participants were taken at day 0 and at day 28 after the second dose. The investigation overall reported the following: Only five to seven AZD1222 recipients were SARS-CoV-2 seropositive at baseline, limiting conclusions about previously exposed vaccinees. After two AZD1222 doses, both the breadth and the depth of spike-specific TCRs were significantly higher than at day 0 and than in MenACWY recipients. The 56-69-year group was small, and its depth increase did not reach significance, likely because of low power. Participants were mostly white British and included more females than males, and it was suggested by the authors that clonal diversity may have been underestimated. No day 14 peak-response samples were available, so repertoires were characterized only after the peak T cell response. Vaccine-associated CD4 TCRs spanned the whole spike protein, with dominant responses in regions 160-218 and 743-854. Reportedly, close to half of the unique spike-specific TCRs recognized epitopes lying outside the regions that are mutated in the B.1.351 and B.1.1.7 variants.

This clonotype was sampled from an adult in good health. The sample consisted of peripheral blood, taken on day 0 of AZD1222 vaccination. The rearranged chain carries TRBV5-1 and TRBJ1-2, with the D gene not confidently named. The DNA sequence is as follows: TGCGCCAGCAGCTCTAATTATAGCCGGCGGTATGGCTACACCTTC. This sequence encodes CASSSNYSRRYGYTF. With the rest looked up from the reference TRBV5-1 and TRBJ1-2 genes rather than sequenced, the full variable domain is KAGVTQTPRYLIKTRGQQVTLSCSPISGHRSVSWYQQTPGQGLQFLFEYFSETQRNKGNFPGRFSGRQFSNSRSEMNVSTLELGDSALYLCASSSNYSRRYGYTFGSGTRLTVV.